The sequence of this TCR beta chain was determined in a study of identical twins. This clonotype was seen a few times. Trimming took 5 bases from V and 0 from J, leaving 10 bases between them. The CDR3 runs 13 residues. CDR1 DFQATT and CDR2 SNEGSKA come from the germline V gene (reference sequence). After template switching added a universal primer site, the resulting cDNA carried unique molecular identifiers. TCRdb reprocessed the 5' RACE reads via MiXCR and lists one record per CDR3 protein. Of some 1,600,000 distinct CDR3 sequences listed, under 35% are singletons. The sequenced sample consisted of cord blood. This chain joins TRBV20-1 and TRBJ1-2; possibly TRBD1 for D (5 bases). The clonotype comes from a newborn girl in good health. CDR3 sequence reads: CSAGDLANYGYTF. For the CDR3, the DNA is TGCAGTGCTGGGGACCTAGCTAACTATGGCTACACCTTC.